The 31 T cell receptor beta chains reported below all come from one sample, sequenced in a study of patients and donors after allogeneic stem cell transplantation. TCRdb used MiXCR to reprocess the RT-PCR reads, holding one entry per CDR3 protein. The sample shows approximately 200,000 distinct CDR3 sequences, 41% of them seen only once. The sequencing sample was made of blood, either unsorted or a sorted T cell fraction (not recorded which). These receptors were taken from a human donor who was either an allogeneic HSCT recipient or a stem cell or donor lymphocyte infusion donor (not recorded which). It is not recorded whose cells these are; they may come from a transplant donor.

J is TRBJ2-2 and V is TRBV10-3; D is undetermined. CDR1 is ENHRY, CDR2 SYGVKD, per germline. The CDR3 has 11 residues. The V end lost 6 bases, the J end lost 5 bases, and 4 bases lay between the germline ends. The CDR3 loop reads CAIRGTGELFF. The CDR3 nucleotides are TGTGCCATCAGGGGAACCGGGGAGCTGTTTTTT.

V and J are TRBV6-2 or TRBV6-3 and TRBJ2-4, with D uncertain. The CDR3 sequence is 13 residues long. CDR1 and CDR2 (germline): MNHEY, SVGEGT. V was shortened by 0 bases and J by 6 bases, with 6 bases between the two germline ends. CDR3 sequence (DNA): TGTGCCAGCAGTTACTCTCCTGGAAACATTCAGTACTTC. Translation: CASSYSPGNIQYF.

Here the CDR3 DNA reads TGTGCCAGCAGCTTAGGGACTAGAGACGGGGAGCTGTTTTTT. As protein: CASSLGTRDGELFF. The chain employs TRBV7-2 and TRBJ2-2; TRBD2 matches at 7 bases. Germline V gene lookup returns CDR1 SGHTA and CDR2 FQGNSA. This CDR3 comprises 14 residues. With V trimmed by 1 base and J by 7 bases, 3 bases remained unmatched.

A few counts support this clonotype. Written as DNA, the CDR3 is TGTGCCACCTATGGGCTAGCGGTTTCCAGCTCCTACAATGAGCAGTTCTTC. Amino acid sequence: CATYGLAVSSSYNEQFF. This rearrangement joins TRBV28 to TRBJ2-1; 7 bases fit TRBD2. This CDR3 contains 17 residues. The germline CDR1 and CDR2 sequences are MDHEN and SYDVKM. V lost 10 bases, J lost 0 bases, and 15 bases stayed unmatched.

V is TRBV13 and J is TRBJ1-3; possible D gene TRBD1, 5 bases. This CDR3 region has 15 residues. Trimming pared 4 bases from V and 0 bases from J, leaving 10 bases between. Per germline, CDR1 PRHDT and CDR2 FYEKMQ (reference sequence). CDR3 in amino acids: CASSSGADSGNTIYF. CDR3 sequence (DNA): TGTGCCAGCAGCTCCGGGGCAGACTCTGGAAACACCATATATTTT.

This clonotype was seen many times. This sequence joins TRBV4-2 and TRBJ1-5; no reliable D call. V was trimmed by 2 bases and J by 5 bases, leaving 7 bases between them. Germline V gene lookup returns CDR1 LGHNA and CDR2 YNFKEQ. The CDR3 covers 13 residues. Written as DNA, the CDR3 is TGTGCCAGCAGCCAACGGGTGGATCAGCCCCAGCATTTT. As protein: CASSQRVDQPQHF.

This clonotype turned up a few times. This chain's CDR3 is CASRRTGLQDSPLHF. CDR3 nucleotide sequence: TGTGCCAGCAGACGGACAGGTCTACAGGATTCACCCCTCCACTTT. This chain joins TRBV12-3 or TRBV12-4 and TRBJ1-6, with 7 bases that match TRBD1. The CDR3 is 15 amino acids. J gave up 8 bases and V 6 bases, and 10 bases lay outside the gene matches.

This clonotype has a single count. The chain employs TRBV29-1 and TRBJ2-1; 10 nucleotides agree with TRBD1. Losses at the gene ends were 4 bases for V and 7 bases for J; bases not matched to a gene: 1. CDR3 size: 12 residues. CDR1 is SQVTM and CDR2 is ANQGSEA in the germline V gene. The CDR3 nucleotides read TGCAGCGTTGGGACAGGGGGGAATGAGCAGTTCTTC. Translating it yields CSVGTGGNEQFF.

The chain has TRBV18 and TRBJ2-1; D is undetermined. The CDR3 totals 12 residues. Trimming stripped 5 bases from V and 7 bases from J, with 9 bases between. Germline CDR1 is KGHSH and CDR2 is LQKENI. The CDR3 nucleotides read TGTGCCAGCTCAGCGACGAGTAATGAGCAGTTCTTC. This codes for CASSATSNEQFF.

V gene TRBV11-2 combines with J gene TRBJ1-2, with D hard to call. Germline CDR1 reads SGHAT; CDR2 reads FQNNGV. The CDR3 length is 15 residues. Trimming stripped 1 base from V and 0 bases from J, with 9 bases between. The CDR3 region is CASSLGAIANYGYTF. The CDR3 DNA is TGTGCCAGCAGCTTAGGGGCCATAGCTAACTATGGCTACACCTTC.

The CDR3 DNA reads TGTGCCACCGATAGGGACAGGTGGGCACCCGGGGAGCTGTTTTTT. Amino acids: CATDRDRWAPGELFF. V gene TRBV24-1 combines with J gene TRBJ2-2; 8 bases align to TRBD1. The V segment lost 9 bases and the J segment 6 bases; nucleotides outside the gene matches: 11. The V gene's germline CDR1 is KGHDR and CDR2 SFDVKD. This CDR3 contains 15 residues.

The gene calls are TRBV5-1 and TRBJ1-1, with D possibly matching TRBD1 (6 bases). Germline loops: CDR1 SGHRS, CDR2 YFSETQ. V was clipped by 3 bases and J by 1 base, with 10 bases between them. The length of the CDR3 is 14 residues. The CDR3 bases are TGCGCCAGCAGCTCGGTGACAGGGAACACTGAAGCTTTCTTT. This codes for CASSSVTGNTEAFF.

The V gene is TRBV4-1, the J gene TRBJ1-4; no clear D gene. V gave up 0 bases and J gave up 0 bases, with 11 bases separating them. CDR1 and CDR2 from the germline V gene are MGHRA and YSYEKL. CDR3 length equals 17 residues. CDR3 protein: CASSQEGRPTTNEKLFF. DNA of the CDR3: TGCGCCAGCAGCCAAGAAGGCCGGCCCACAACTAATGAAAAACTGTTTTTT.

The V call is TRBV6-6, the J call TRBJ2-1; D unclear. Looked up from germline, CDR1 is MNHNY and CDR2 is SVGAGI (reference sequence). CDR3 length equals 14 residues. V lost 0 bases to trimming and J lost 2 bases, with 5 bases between them. DNA of the CDR3: TGTGCCAGCAGTTACTCGGCTACCTACAATGAGCAGTTCTTC. It translates to CASSYSATYNEQFF.

The chain carries TRBV29-1 and TRBJ1-1, with D perhaps TRBD1 (5 bases). The V gene's germline CDR1 is SQVTM and CDR2 ANQGSEA. The CDR3 consists of 13 residues. V was pared by 7 bases and J by 4 bases, with 16 bases between. The CDR3 protein is CSGDRGPSTEAFF. The CDR3 DNA follows: TGCAGCGGAGACAGAGGTCCGTCCACTGAAGCTTTCTTT.

Only a few counts were recorded for this clonotype. The chain combines TRBV3-1 with TRBJ1-2; D possibly corresponds to TRBD1 (6 bases). In germline, CDR1 is LGHDT, CDR2 YNNKEL (reference sequence). The CDR3 has 13 residues. The V end lost 4 bases, the J end lost 6 bases, and 12 bases lay between the germline ends. This CDR3 reads CASSRGTTDGYTF. CDR3 sequence (DNA): TGTGCCAGCAGCCGCGGGACAACAGATGGCTACACCTTC.

The rearrangement links TRBV6-5 to TRBJ2-3; D call uncertain. From germline, CDR1 is MNHEY and CDR2 SVGAGI. V shed 0 bases and J shed 2 bases, with 6 bases lying between them. The CDR3 sequence is 14 residues long. For the CDR3, the DNA is TGTGCCAGCAGTTACTCAACCCCCACAGATACGCAGTATTTT. Translation: CASSYSTPTDTQYF.

This clonotype has just a few counts. The genes are TRBV4-3 and TRBJ1-4; D is ambiguous. The V gene's germline CDR1 is LGHNA and CDR2 YSLEER. V dropped 0 bases and J dropped 10 bases, with 15 bases sitting between them. This CDR3 is 15 amino acids long. CDR3 coding DNA: TGCGCCAGCAGCCAAGAGACAAACCTCAGAAGAAAACTGTTTTTT. It specifies CASSQETNLRRKLFF.

V and J are TRBV5-4 and TRBJ2-1, with D possibly TRBD1 on 6 matching bases. V lost 5 bases to trimming and J lost 4 bases, with 19 bases between them. Germline V gene data show CDR1 as SGHNT and CDR2 as YYREEE (reference sequence). This CDR3 is 16 amino acids long. The CDR3, as DNA: TGTGCCAGCAGTTTTCCGGGACAAAACATTTACAATGAGCAGTTCTTC. This codes for CASSFPGQNIYNEQFF.

The J gene is TRBJ2-3, the V gene TRBV20-1; tentative D call: TRBD1 (6 bases). V shed 1 base and J shed 0 bases, with 8 bases lying between them. Germline CDR1 DFQATT, CDR2 SNEGSKA (reference sequence). This CDR3 is 14 amino acids long. The CDR3 DNA reads TGCAGTGCTAGAGTGGGGGCTAGCACAGATACGCAGTATTTT. Protein product: CSARVGASTDTQYF.

V usage is TRBV9 and J usage is TRBJ1-2; D is unresolved. Germline CDR1 and CDR2: SGDLS and YYNGEE. There are 16 residues in the CDR3. The V end lost 3 bases, the J end lost 5 bases, and 20 bases lay between the germline ends. The CDR3 sequence is CASSAPLDPGGYGYTF. The DNA for the CDR3 is TGTGCCAGCAGCGCCCCCCTGGATCCAGGAGGGTATGGCTACACCTTC.

V usage is TRBV7-3 and J usage is TRBJ1-4; TRBD1 is a possible D gene (5 bases). V shed 5 bases and J shed 8 bases, with 18 bases lying between them. Germline V CDR1 and CDR2: SGHTA, FQGTGA. CDR3 length equals 15 residues. CDR3 nucleotides: TGTGCCAGCAGCAAGAGGGGATCCGGTCAGGAAAAACTGTTTTTT. It codes for CASSKRGSGQEKLFF.

The rearrangement uses TRBV10-3 and TRBJ2-4; D may be TRBD1 or TRBD2 (5 bases each). Germline values: CDR1 ENHRY, CDR2 SYGVKD. The CDR3 covers 14 residues. Trimming removed 0 bases at V and 3 bases at J, with 6 bases between. For the CDR3, the DNA is TGTGCCATCAGTGAGTCGGGGGACAAAAACATTCAGTACTTC. Translation: CAISESGDKNIQYF.

This clonotype appeared a few times. Here the CDR3 reads CASSLQNSPLHF. In nucleotides, the CDR3 is TGTGCCAGCAGCTTACAGAATTCACCCCTCCACTTT. This rearrangement joins TRBV7-9 to TRBJ1-6; D call uncertain. Germline V CDR1 and CDR2: SEHNR, FQNEAQ (reference sequence). CDR3 length: 12 residues. V lost 2 bases and J lost 7, with 3 bases in between.

This CDR3 reads CAISAQGQEAFF. Here the CDR3 DNA reads TGTGCCATCAGTGCCCAGGGACAGGAGGCTTTCTTT. This sequence joins TRBV10-3 and TRBJ1-1; the match to TRBD1 covers 8 bases. This CDR3 is built from 12 residues. J was trimmed by 11 bases and V by 4 bases; bases with no gene match: 6. Germline V CDR1 and CDR2: ENHRY, SYGVKD.

This clonotype was seen a few times. The chain combines TRBV5-5 with TRBJ1-2, with a weak D call TRBD1 (5 bases). The CDR3 sequence is 15 residues long. CDR1 and CDR2 from the germline V gene are SGHKS and YYEKEE (reference sequence). V lost 0 bases and J 2 bases, leaving 11 bases between the germline ends. The CDR3 bases are TGTGCCAGCAGCTTGGATGCAGGGAGGAACTATGGCTACACCTTC. Its translation: CASSLDAGRNYGYTF. The full variable domain, completed using reference TRBV5-5 and TRBJ1-2, is DAGVTQSPTHLIKTRGQQVTLRCSPISGHKSVSWYQQVLGQGPQFIFQYYEKEERGRGNFPDRFSARQFPNYSSELNVNALLLGDSALYLCASSLDAGRNYGYTFGSGTRLTVV.

This clonotype occurred a few times. The gene calls are TRBV12-3 or TRBV12-4 and TRBJ1-1, with D maybe TRBD1 (5 bases). CDR3 length: 12 amino acids. Trimming stripped 6 bases from V and 7 bases from J, with 12 bases between. This chain's CDR3 is CASSEGTLEAFF. CDR3 DNA: TGTGCCAGCAGCGAAGGGACTCTTGAAGCTTTCTTT.

V is TRBV12-3 or TRBV12-4 and J is TRBJ2-3; weak D call: TRBD2 (7 bases). The CDR3 consists of 11 residues. Trimming shortened V by 8 bases and J by 6 bases, and 9 bases separated the two germline ends. CDR3 nucleotide sequence: TGTGCCAGCGGGAGGGGGGATACGCAGTATTTT. Translated, it gives CASGRGDTQYF.

V gene TRBV5-6 combines with J gene TRBJ1-1; 9 bases are a match to TRBD1. The germline V gene has CDR1 SGHDT and CDR2 YYEEEE. V was clipped by 4 bases and J by 6 bases; unmatched bases: 10. The CDR3 consists of 15 residues. CDR3 nucleotides: TGTGCCAGCAGCCGACCGGGACAGGGTATTTCTGAAGCTTTCTTT. Protein sequence: CASSRPGQGISEAFF. Complete variable domain (other parts from reference TRBV5-6 and TRBJ1-1): DAGVTQSPTHLIKTRGQQVTLRCSPKSGHDTVSWYQQALGQGPQFIFQYYEEEERQRGNFPDRFSGHQFPNYSSELNVNALLLGDSALYLCASSRPGQGISEAFFGQGTRLTVV.

CDR3 bases: TGTGCCATCAGTGAGTCTCGGGATAACTATGGCTACACCTTC. Translation gives CAISESRDNYGYTF. The genes are TRBV10-3 and TRBJ1-2; the D is unclear. Germline-derived CDR1 and CDR2 are ENHRY and SYGVKD. This CDR3 is 14 amino acids long. V was clipped by 0 bases and J by 1 base, with 6 bases between them.

The gene calls are TRBV7-2 and TRBJ2-3; D uncertain. V lost 1 base and J 1 base, leaving 6 bases between the germline ends. The CDR3 runs 14 residues. Germline V gene lookup returns CDR1 SGHTA and CDR2 FQGNSA. CDR3 residues: CASSLDTGTDTQYF. For the CDR3, the DNA is TGTGCCAGCAGCTTAGATACAGGCACAGATACGCAGTATTTT.